This is a list of T cell receptor beta chains from one sample in a study of beta chain features in type 1 diabetes. The method was immunoSEQ multiplex PCR; TCRdb's version includes in-frame clones alone and lacks a portion of them. The sample carries about 740,000 clones, roughly 12% recorded once. The material sequenced was naive CD4+ T cells from blood. These receptors were obtained from a man in his late teens or twenties with type 1 diabetes. The CDR3 runs from the conserved cysteine through the conserved F or W. A D gene is named only where the DNA matches it firmly. Part of the rows lack a size; the others show once, few, many or a class for expanded clones.

>NA|TRBV2|TRBJ2-3|NA
TGTGCCAGCAGAGGCGGACATCCTAGCACAGATACGCAGTATTTT
CASRGGHPSTDTQYF
>few|TRBV10-3|TRBJ2-3|NA
TGTGCCATCAGTGAGTCGAGGCGGGACACAGATACGCAGTATTTT
CAISESRRDTDTQYF
>NA|TRBV2|TRBJ1-1|NA
TGTGCCAGCAGTTCCGGGTCTCAGAACACTGAAGCTTTCTTT
CASSSGSQNTEAFF
>NA|TRBV6-5|TRBJ2-3|TRBD1
TGTGCCAGCAGTTCCGGGACAGGACCTTCCACAGATACGCAGTATTTT
CASSSGTGPSTDTQYF
>few|TRBV5-4|TRBJ2-3|NA
TGTGCCAGCGGGCTGGAGGGGGGGCCAACAGATACGCAGTATTTT
CASGLEGGPTDTQYF
>NA|TRBV15|TRBJ1-4|TRBD1
TGTGCCACCAGCAGAGATCAGGGACAGGGGAATGAAAAACTGTTTTTT
CATSRDQGQGNEKLFF
>NA|TRBV2|TRBJ1-2|NA
TGTGCCAGCAGGCTCGGACAGCTCTATGGCTACACCTTC
CASRLGQLYGYTF
>NA|TRBV7-6|TRBJ1-1|NA
TGTGCCAGCGGGTCCTCGGTGAACACTGAAGCTTTCTTT
CASGSSVNTEAFF
>NA|TRBV20-1|TRBJ2-7|NA
TGCAGTGCTCGCCTCGGATGGGAGCAGTACTTC
CSARLGWEQYF
>NA|TRBV9|TRBJ2-1|TRBD1
TGTGCCAGCAGCGTAAGCCCGTCGACAGGGGCGACCTACAATGAGCAGTTCTTC
CASSVSPSTGATYNEQFF
>few|TRBV10-3|TRBJ1-2|NA
TGTGCCATCAGTGAGATGACGTTCCCAGACTATGGCTACACCTTC
CAISEMTFPDYGYTF
>NA|TRBV5-1|TRBJ2-1|NA
TGCGCCAGCAGCTCGGAATTTAGTGGGACCTACAATGAGCAGTTCTTC
CASSSEFSGTYNEQFF
>few|TRBV7-9|TRBJ1-2|NA
TGTGCCAGCAGCCGAATCGGGGGCTTGGATGGCTACACCTTC
CASSRIGGLDGYTF
>few|TRBV11-2|TRBJ2-5|NA
TGTGCCAGCAGCTTAGCCCTAGCCACCAAAGAGACCCAGTACTTC
CASSLALATKETQYF
>few|TRBV13|TRBJ2-3|NA
TGTGCCAGCAGCTTGATTACAGATACGCAGTATTTT
CASSLITDTQYF
>NA|TRBV9|TRBJ2-5|TRBD2
TGTGCCAGCAGCGAGACTAGCGGGGGGGCGACCCAGTACTTC
CASSETSGGATQYF
>once|TRBV5-1|TRBJ1-6|TRBD1
TGCGCCAGCAGCTTGGAGCCGGGACAGGGAAGGTCAATTTCACCCCTCCACTTT
CASSLEPGQGRSISPLHF
>NA|TRBV9|TRBJ1-2|NA
TGTGCCAGCAGCGTCGAGGCGGGGGGCTACACCTTC
CASSVEAGGYTF
>NA|TRBV5-1|TRBJ1-5|NA
TGCGCCAGCAGCTTGGGGACGGTCATCAATCAGCCCCAGCATTTT
CASSLGTVINQPQHF
>NA|TRBV30|TRBJ2-3|TRBD2
TGTGCCTGGAGCGGGCGGGGGGGCACAGATACGCAGTATTTT
CAWSGRGGTDTQYF
>NA|TRBV5-6|TRBJ2-5|TRBD2
TGTGCCAGCACCCCGGGGCGGGGGGCGGAGACCCAGTACTTC
CASTPGRGAETQYF
>few|TRBV30|TRBJ2-7|NA
TGTGCCTGGAGTGGGTCACCATACGAGCAGTACTTC
CAWSGSPYEQYF
>few|TRBV7-9|TRBJ1-1|TRBD1
TGTGCCAGCAGCGCGGGACAGGGGTCCGCTGAAGCTTTCTTT
CASSAGQGSAEAFF
>few|TRBV5-4|TRBJ2-2|NA
TGTGCCAGCAAATCTCTCGATCGGAGGGAGCTGTTTTTT
CASKSLDRRELFF
>once|TRBV11-3|TRBJ2-1|NA
TGTGCCTCATCTGGGGGGCCGAACCACAATGAGCAGTTCTTC
CASSGGPNHNEQFF
>once|TRBV11-3|TRBJ2-5|NA
TGTGCCAGCAGCTTAGGGTGGCAAGAGACCCAGTACTTC
CASSLGWQETQYF
>few|TRBV6-4|TRBJ1-1|NA
TGTGCCAGCAGTCACGGGTTGGGGAACACTGAAGCTTTCTTT
CASSHGLGNTEAFF
>few|TRBV5-1|TRBJ2-7|NA
TGCGCCAGCAGCTTGGCTGACGGAACCTACGAGCAGTACTTC
CASSLADGTYEQYF
>NA|TRBV9|TRBJ2-1|NA
TGTGCCAGCAGCGTAGGTATGAATGAGCAGTTCTTC
CASSVGMNEQFF
>NA|TRBV19|TRBJ1-2|NA
TGTGCCAGTAGTCTGACAGGCCCTCTCAACTATGGCTACACCTTC
CASSLTGPLNYGYTF
>NA|TRBV5-1|TRBJ1-4|NA
TGCGCCAGCAGCTTTCAGGAGGTTGGTGAAAAACTGTTTTTT
CASSFQEVGEKLFF
>few|TRBV11-2|TRBJ1-2|NA
TGTGCCAGCAGCTTAGCAGTTAACTATGGCTACACCTTC
CASSLAVNYGYTF
>few|TRBV28|TRBJ1-1|NA
TGTGCCAGCAGTTCGACAGGCCTATCGGTCACTGAAGCTTTCTTT
CASSSTGLSVTEAFF
>NA|TRBV14|TRBJ2-5|TRBD1
TGTGCCAGCAGCCGTGACAGGGTCCGTATCGAGACCCAGTACTTC
CASSRDRVRIETQYF
>NA|TRBV5-1|TRBJ2-7|TRBD1
TGCGCCAGCAGCTCAGGACAGGGCCCCTACGAGCAGTACTTC
CASSSGQGPYEQYF
>NA|TRBV28|TRBJ1-1|NA
TGTGCCAGCAGTTTGGGGACCGTGGTGAACACTGAAGCTTTCTTT
CASSLGTVVNTEAFF
>NA|TRBV30|TRBJ1-1|NA
TGTGCCTGGAGTCCCCAGACAGTAGGTACTGAAGCTTTCTTT
CAWSPQTVGTEAFF
>few|TRBV10-3|TRBJ2-3|NA
TGTGCCATCAGTGAGTCGAGGAGCGGAAGCACAGATACGCAGTATTTT
CAISESRSGSTDTQYF
>few|TRBV9|TRBJ1-6|NA
TGTGCCAGCAGTCCGGGCTGGGGGAGTCCCCTCCACTTT
CASSPGWGSPLHF